This T cell receptor (beta chain) appears in the sequencing data of a study of post-analysis software for immune sequencing data (dated by TCRdb to between 2014 and 2016). With respect to the entire study: Recorded disease courses included relapsing-remitting, secondary progressive and progressive-relapsing multiple sclerosis, with some patients lacking subtype annotation. The multiple sclerosis patient repertoires were compared with about a dozen previously published healthy control repertoires from donors aged about 6 to 26 years. A subset of samples was prepared in parallel using single-end sample barcoding, then pooled and co-amplified after Illumina adapter ligation. General findings and caveats noted by the study authors: Significantly lower normalized Chao1 diversity was found in multiple sclerosis patients than in controls, suggesting substantial peripheral T-cell clonal expansion. Strong co-clustering of samples prepared in the same batch was shown by direct clustering with F measure, prompting a batch-effect correction. Significantly higher frequencies in patients than in controls were found for a handful of TRBV segments, including TRBV5-6, TRBV5-1 and TRBV20-1. The control group was slightly older than the multiple sclerosis patient group.

Including cysteine and phenylalanine, the CDR3 has 15 amino acids. The entry retains the CDR3 DNA only, 45 bases that are in frame from base 1. Library construction relied on PCR. Instrument used: Illumina HiSeq 2500. Unique molecular identifiers were incorporated into TCR beta cDNA libraries to reduce PCR and sequencing biases. Every 1 to 10 million input T cells yielded approximately 500,000 cDNA molecules, meaning each molecule approximated one T cell. The patient libraries were prepared and sequenced using the same protocol as the earlier healthy control dataset. Within a given batch, samples were prepared together, multiplexed and sequenced on the same HiSeq lane. For the original study's pipeline: Raw barcoded reads were processed with MIGEC, and single-read molecular identifier groups were discarded before consensus assembly and CDR3 extraction. VDJtools was used for post-analysis of the clonotype tables, and diversity was normalized by down-sampling every dataset to the size of the smallest sample. To correct batch-related cross-sample contamination, repertoire overlap clustering matched CDR3 amino acid sequences but not nucleotide sequences. Starting from the raw public reads, TCRdb applied fastp trimming at Q25, assembled clones with MiXCR and retained in-frame beta chains. Rows are combined by CDR3 protein, so each entry shows the most common genes and DNA. For this entry, the V and J calls and clone size follow TCRdb and not the study's own pipeline. The sample profile shows hundreds of thousands of distinct CDR3 sequences; more than 50% of them were found once. The ten largest clones add up to 10% to 12% of the sample.

To demonstrate the VDJtools post-analysis software, TCR beta repertoires were profiled from the peripheral blood of over ten young patients with multiple sclerosis. The multiple sclerosis patients were children and adolescents between roughly 6 and 16 years of age. Concerning this clonotype itself: Its antigen is not yet known. No much larger clonotype is one base removed from it; base qualities were not supplied.

The chain was built from TRBV21-1 and TRBJ2-3; the DNA was not compared with TRBD1, the D call given in the table. TRBV21-1 is shown as a pseudogene. The material sequenced was blood. The sequence derives from a girl aged 2 to 10 with multiple sclerosis. The DNA is as follows: TGTGCCAGCAGCACTTTGTCGGACAGGAGGTATACGCAGTATTTT. Protein translation: CASSTLSDRRYTQYF.